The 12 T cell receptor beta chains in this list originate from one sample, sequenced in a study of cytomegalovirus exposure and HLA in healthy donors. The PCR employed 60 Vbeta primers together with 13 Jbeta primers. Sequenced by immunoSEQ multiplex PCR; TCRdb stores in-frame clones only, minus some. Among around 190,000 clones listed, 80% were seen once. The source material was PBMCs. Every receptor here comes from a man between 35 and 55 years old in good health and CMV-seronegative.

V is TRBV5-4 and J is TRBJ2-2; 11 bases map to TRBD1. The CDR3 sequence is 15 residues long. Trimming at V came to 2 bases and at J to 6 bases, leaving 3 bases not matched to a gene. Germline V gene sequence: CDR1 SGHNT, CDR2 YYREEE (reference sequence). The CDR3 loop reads CASSFRDRGSGELFF. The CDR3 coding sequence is TGTGCCAGCAGCTTCCGGGACAGGGGGTCCGGGGAGCTGTTTTTT.

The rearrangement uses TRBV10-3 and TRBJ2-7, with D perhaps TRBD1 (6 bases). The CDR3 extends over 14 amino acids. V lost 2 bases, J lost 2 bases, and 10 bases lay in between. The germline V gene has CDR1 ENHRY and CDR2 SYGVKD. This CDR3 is CAISERGDTYEQYF. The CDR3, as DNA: TGTGCCATCAGTGAGCGAGGGGACACCTACGAGCAGTACTTC.

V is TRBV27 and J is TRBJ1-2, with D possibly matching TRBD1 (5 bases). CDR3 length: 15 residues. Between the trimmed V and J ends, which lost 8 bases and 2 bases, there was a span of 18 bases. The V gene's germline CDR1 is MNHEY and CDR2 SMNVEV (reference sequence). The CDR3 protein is CASRSRGGRNYGYTF. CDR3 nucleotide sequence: TGTGCCAGCCGCAGTCGGGGGGGTCGGAACTATGGCTACACCTTC.

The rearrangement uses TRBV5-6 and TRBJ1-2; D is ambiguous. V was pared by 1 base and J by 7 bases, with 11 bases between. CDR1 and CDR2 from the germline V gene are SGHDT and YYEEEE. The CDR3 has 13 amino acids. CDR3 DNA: TGTGCCAGCAGCTTGTTCTCTTCGGGTGGCTACACCTTC. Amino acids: CASSLFSSGGYTF.

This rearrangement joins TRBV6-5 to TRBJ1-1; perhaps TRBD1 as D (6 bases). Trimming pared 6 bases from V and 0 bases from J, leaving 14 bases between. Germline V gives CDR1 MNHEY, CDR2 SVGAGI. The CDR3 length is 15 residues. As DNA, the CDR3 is TGTGCCAGCAGCCGAGGACAGCTAATGAACACTGAAGCTTTCTTT. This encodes CASSRGQLMNTEAFF.

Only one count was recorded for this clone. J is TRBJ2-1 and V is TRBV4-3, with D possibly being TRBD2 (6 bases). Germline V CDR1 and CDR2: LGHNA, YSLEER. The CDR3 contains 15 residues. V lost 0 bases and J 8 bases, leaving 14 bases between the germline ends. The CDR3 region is CASSQDRDLGYEQFF. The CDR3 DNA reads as TGCGCCAGCAGCCAAGACAGGGACTTGGGGTATGAGCAGTTCTTC.

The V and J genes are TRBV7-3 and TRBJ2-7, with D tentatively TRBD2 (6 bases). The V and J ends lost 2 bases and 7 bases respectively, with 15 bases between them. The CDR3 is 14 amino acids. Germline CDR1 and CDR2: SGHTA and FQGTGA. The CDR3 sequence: CASSLGEATAEQYF. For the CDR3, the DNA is TGTGCCAGCAGCTTAGGGGAGGCCACGGCAGAGCAGTACTTC.

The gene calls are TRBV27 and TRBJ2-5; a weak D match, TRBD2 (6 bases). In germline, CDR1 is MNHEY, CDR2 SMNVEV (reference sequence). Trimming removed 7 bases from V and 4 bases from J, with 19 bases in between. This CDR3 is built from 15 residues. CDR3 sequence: CASTSRTGERETQYF. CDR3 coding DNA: TGTGCCAGCACCTCCAGAACGGGGGAGAGAGAGACCCAGTACTTC.

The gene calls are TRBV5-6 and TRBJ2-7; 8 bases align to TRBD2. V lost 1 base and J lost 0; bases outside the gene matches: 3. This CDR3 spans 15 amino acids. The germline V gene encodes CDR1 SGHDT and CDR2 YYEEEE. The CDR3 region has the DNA TGTGCCAGCAGCTTGACGGGGGGGAGCTCCTACGAGCAGTACTTC. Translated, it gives CASSLTGGSSYEQYF. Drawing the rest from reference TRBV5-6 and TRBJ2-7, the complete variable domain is DAGVTQSPTHLIKTRGQQVTLRCSPKSGHDTVSWYQQALGQGPQFIFQYYEEEERQRGNFPDRFSGHQFPNYSSELNVNALLLGDSALYLCASSLTGGSSYEQYFGPGTRLTVT.

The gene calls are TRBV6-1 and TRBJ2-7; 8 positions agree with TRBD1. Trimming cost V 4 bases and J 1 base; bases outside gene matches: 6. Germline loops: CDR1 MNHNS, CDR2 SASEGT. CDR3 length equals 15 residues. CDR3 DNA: TGTGCCAGCAGTGCCGGGACAGGATTATCCTACGAGCAGTACTTC. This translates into CASSAGTGLSYEQYF.

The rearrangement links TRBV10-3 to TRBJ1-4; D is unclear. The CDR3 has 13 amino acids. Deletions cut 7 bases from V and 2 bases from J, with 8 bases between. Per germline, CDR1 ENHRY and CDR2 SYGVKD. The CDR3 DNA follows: TGTGCCATCAATAGCGATACTAATGAAAAACTGTTTTTT. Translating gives CAINSDTNEKLFF.

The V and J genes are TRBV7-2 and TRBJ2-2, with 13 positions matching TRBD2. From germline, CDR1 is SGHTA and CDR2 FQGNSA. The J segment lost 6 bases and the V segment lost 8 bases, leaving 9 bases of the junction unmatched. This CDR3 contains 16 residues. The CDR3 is CASRWTSGSLAGELFF. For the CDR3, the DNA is TGTGCCAGCCGATGGACTAGCGGGAGTTTAGCCGGGGAGCTGTTTTTT.